This T cell receptor beta chain was documented in a study of shared clonotypes between healthy human individuals. This clone was counted a few times. Healthy and HIV-negative, the adult donors had no recent acute infections or vaccinations. Assay execution proceeded at the deep level. Clones were read by immunoSEQ multiplex PCR, and TCRdb kept only the in-frame ones, dropping some. The table includes about 480,000 clones, 70% to 80% detected once. The V and J ends lost 6 bases and 2 bases respectively, with 10 bases between them. Germline CDR1 reads SGHVS; CDR2 reads FNYEAQ. The CDR3 has 13 residues. The sequencing sample was made of PBMCs. The receptor's source is a woman between 40 and 55 years old in good health. Some clones in this sample may be carry-over from other donors' samples. V usage is TRBV7-6 and J usage is TRBJ2-5, with unresolved D. Written as DNA, the CDR3 is TGTGCCAGCAGTTGGGCAGAGCAAGAGACCCAGTACTTC. Its protein product is CASSWAEQETQYF.